This T cell receptor beta chain stems from a study of Graves' ophthalmopathy and Graves' hyperthyroidism. General study findings and limits: Blood also harbored most expanded thyroid clonotypes above 0.001 frequency.

CDR3 length: 14 amino acids. V shed 2 bases and J shed 1 base, with 8 bases lying between them. CDR1 and CDR2 (germline): MNHEY, SVGAGI. Amplification of TCR beta CDR3 regions used RNA transcripts. RT-PCR in the first round used HTBI primers; a second-round multiplex PCR followed. Via MiXCR, TCRdb re-called the multiplex PCR reads, giving one row per CDR3 protein. The table has some 1.1 million distinct CDR3 sequences, 35% to 40% seen once; the top ten hold more than 9.5%. Patients newly diagnosed with hyperthyroidism, under 2 months' duration, were aged 18 to 65, the study reports. Enrollment excluded any patients with other autoimmune diseases, uncontrolled infections, pregnancy or lactation. The evidence that diagnosis relied on was clinical symptoms, serum thyroxine, TRAb, thyroid ultrasound and orbital computed tomography. With respect to this clonotype: Its antigen is still unknown.

This rearrangement joins TRBV6-5 to TRBJ1-1, with a tentative D call TRBD1 (5 bases). The source material was peripheral blood or thyroid tissue (not recorded which). The TCR comes from an adult man with Graves' hyperthyroidism. CDR3: CASSYGARNTEAFF. CDR3 nucleotides: TGTGCCAGCAGTTACGGGGCTCGGAACACTGAAGCTTTCTTT.